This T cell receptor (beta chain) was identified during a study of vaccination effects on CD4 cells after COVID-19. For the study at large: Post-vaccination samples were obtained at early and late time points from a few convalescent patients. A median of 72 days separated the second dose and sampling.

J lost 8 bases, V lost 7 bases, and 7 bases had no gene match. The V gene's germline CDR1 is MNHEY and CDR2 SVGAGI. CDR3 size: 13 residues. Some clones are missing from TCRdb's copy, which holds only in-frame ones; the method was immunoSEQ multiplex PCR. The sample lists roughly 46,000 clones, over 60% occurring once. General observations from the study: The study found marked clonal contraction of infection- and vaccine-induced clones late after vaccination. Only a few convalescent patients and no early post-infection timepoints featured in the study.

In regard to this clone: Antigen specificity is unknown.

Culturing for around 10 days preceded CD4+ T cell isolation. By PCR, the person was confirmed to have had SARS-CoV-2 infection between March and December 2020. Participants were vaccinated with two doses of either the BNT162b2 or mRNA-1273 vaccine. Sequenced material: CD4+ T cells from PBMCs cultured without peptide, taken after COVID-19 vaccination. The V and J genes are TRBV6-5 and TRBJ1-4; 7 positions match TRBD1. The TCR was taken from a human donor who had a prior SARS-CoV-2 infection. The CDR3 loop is CASNGQVEEKLFF. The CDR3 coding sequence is TGTGCCAGCAATGGACAGGTGGAGGAAAAACTGTTTTTT.